Sequencing of this T cell receptor (beta chain) was carried out in a study of shared clonotypes between healthy human individuals. The protocol was immunoSEQ multiplex PCR, while the TCRdb copy is restricted to in-frame clones and leaves out a portion. The data hold fewer than 1.6 million clones, with approximately 98.5% observed a single time. Sequences were obtained from naive CD4+ T cells sorted from blood. The subset: CD45RA+ positively selected. This sequence originates from a man between 25 and 39 years old in good health.

The CDR3 is CASSLGSYEQFF. CDR3 coding DNA: TGCGCCAGCAGCTTGGGCAGCTATGAGCAGTTCTTC. The chain is built from TRBV5-1 and TRBJ2-1; D remains unclear. V was trimmed by 0 bases and J by 8 bases, leaving 6 bases between them. The CDR3 runs to 12 residues. The germline V gene has CDR1 SGHRS and CDR2 YFSETQ.